This T cell receptor (beta chain) was sequenced during a study of human T cells and chemical hapten exposure. The CDR3 extends over 13 amino acids. V lost 3 bases, J lost 6 bases, and 12 bases lay in between. CDR1 is SGHDT and CDR2 is YYEEEE in the germline V gene. TCRdb passed the RACE reads through MiXCR, listing each CDR3 protein once. Found here are about 40,000 distinct CDR3 sequences, around 3% of them singletons; the top ten hold less than 8.5%. By sample share, this clonotype is medium-sized (0.01 to 0.1%). The time point denotes: patch test 2, 6 weeks after DPC sensitization. Treatment meaning: therapeutic diphenylcyclopropenone sensitization with weekly scalp DPC.

The sequence was collected from a man in his forties with alopecia areata. Some clones in this sample may be carry-over from other donors' samples. This chain joins TRBV5-6 and TRBJ1-2; maybe TRBD1 (6 bases). The specimen comprised whole blood, sampled in connection with sensitization to the hapten diphenylcyclopropenone (DPC). CDR3 DNA sequence: TGTGCCAGCAGCTCAGCAGGGGTTCATGGCTACACCTTC. This encodes CASSSAGVHGYTF.